This paragraph covers one T cell receptor (beta chain) sequence. Antigen: not known. The record originates from a study of tissue T cells after allogeneic stem cell transplantation. The study's findings and limits: Motif-based clustering found tissue-specific repertoire signatures shared across patients, though few clones were shared. Blood and spleen captured only part of the tissue TCR repertoire.

The CDR3 totals 13 residues. CDR1 and CDR2 from the germline V gene are SGHTA and FQGTGA. V was pared by 5 bases and J by 8 bases, with 12 bases between. This table comes from immunoSEQ multiplex PCR, and its TCRdb copy is limited to in-frame clones, with some not included. The repertoire holds more than 20,000 clones, with roughly nine tenths as singletons. The chain links TRBV7-3 to TRBJ2-2, with D tentatively TRBD2 (5 bases). This receptor was identified in a male donor at least 60 years old who later had graft-versus-host disease after an allogeneic stem cell transplant. Sequencing was performed on blood, taken before transplantation. CDR3 in amino acids: CASSPSSVGELFF. The CDR3 DNA reads as TGTGCCAGCAGCCCTAGCTCTGTTGGGGAGCTGTTTTTT. Filled out from reference TRBV7-3 and TRBJ2-2, the complete variable domain reads GAGVSQTPSNKVTEKGKYVELRCDPISGHTALYWYRQSLGQGPEFLIYFQGTGAADDSGLPNDRFFAVRPEGSVSTLKIQRTERGDSAVYLCASSPSSVGELFFGEGSRLTVL.